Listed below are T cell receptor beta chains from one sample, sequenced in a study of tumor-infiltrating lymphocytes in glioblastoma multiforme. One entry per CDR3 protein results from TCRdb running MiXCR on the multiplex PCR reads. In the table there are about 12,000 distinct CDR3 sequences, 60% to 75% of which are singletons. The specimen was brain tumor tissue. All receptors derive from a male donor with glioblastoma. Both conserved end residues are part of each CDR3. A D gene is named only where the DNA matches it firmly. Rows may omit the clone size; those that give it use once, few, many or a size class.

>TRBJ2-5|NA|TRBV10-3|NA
TGTGCCATCAGTGAAGTCAGGGATCTGAGGGAGTCCCAGTACTTC
CAISEVRDLRESQYF
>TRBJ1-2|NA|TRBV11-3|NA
TGTGCCAGGACGACTGGGACGGGTAACTATGGCTACACCTTC
CARTTGTGNYGYTF
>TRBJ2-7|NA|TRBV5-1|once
TGCGCCAGCAGATTCGCAGGGGACCCCTATAAGCAGTACTTT
CASRFAGDPYKQYF
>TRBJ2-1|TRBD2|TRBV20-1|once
TGCGGTTCTGCGACGACCGGGAGGGCCCGCAATGAGCAGTTCTTC
CGSATTGRARNEQFF
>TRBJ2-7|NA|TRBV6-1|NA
TGTGCCAGCACCGGCGGGGCTGGCGAGCAGTACTTC
CASTGGAGEQYF
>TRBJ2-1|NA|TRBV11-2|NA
TGTGCCAGCACCTTAGATAGGGGGTATGAGCAGATCTTC
CASTLDRGYEQIF
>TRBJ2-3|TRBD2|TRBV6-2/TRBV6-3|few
TGTGCCAGCAGACCCCCTAGCGGGACTGCAGATACGCAGTATTTT
CASRPPSGTADTQYF
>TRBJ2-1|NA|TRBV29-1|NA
TGCAGCACTGGGGCAGGGGAGAGCTCCTACAATGAGCAGTTCTTC
CSTGAGESSYNEQFF
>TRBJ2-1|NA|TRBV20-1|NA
TGCAATGCAAGAGATGAGGCAAGGCTGTATGAGCAGTTCTTC
CNARDEARLYEQFF
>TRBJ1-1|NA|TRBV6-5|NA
TGTGCCAGCAGGCCATTTTCAGGGGAGACTGAAGCTTTCTTT
CASRPFSGETEAFF
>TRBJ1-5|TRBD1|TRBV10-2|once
TGCGCCAACAGACCCTTGGGGACAGGGGATCAGTCCCAGCATTTT
CANRPLGTGDQSQHF
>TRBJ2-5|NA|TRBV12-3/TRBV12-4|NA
TGTGCCAGCTGTTTAAGTTACGCCGGGGAGATCCAGTACTTC
CASCLSYAGEIQYF
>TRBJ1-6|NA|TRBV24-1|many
TGTGCCACCAGTGGGCAGGTGAATTCACCCCTCCACTTT
CATSGQVNSPLHF
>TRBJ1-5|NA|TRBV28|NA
TGTGTCAGCAGTTTTTTACTAGGCACAGATACGCAGCATTTT
CVSSFLLGTDTQHF
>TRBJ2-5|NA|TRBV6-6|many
TGTGCCAGCAGGGGGATGGAGACCCAGTACTTC
CASRGMETQYF
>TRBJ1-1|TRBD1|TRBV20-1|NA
TGCAGTGCCCGCCCCGGGACAGGGGGCCTTGAAGCTTTCTTC
CSARPGTGGLEAFF
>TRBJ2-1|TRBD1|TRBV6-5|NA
TGTGCCAGGGGTCAAACCGGACAGGAACGGTTCTTC
CARGQTGQERFF
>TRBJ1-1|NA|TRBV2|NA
TGTGCCAGCAGTGAAGAGGGTTACACTGGAGCTTTCTTT
CASSEEGYTGAFF
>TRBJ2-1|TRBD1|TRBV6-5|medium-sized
TGTGCCAGCAGTTTGGGGACAGGCTCCTACAATGAGCAGTTCTTC
CASSLGTGSYNEQFF
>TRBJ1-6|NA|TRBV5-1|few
TGCGCCAGTATGGAACAGGGCTTTAATTCACCCTTCCACTTT
CASMEQGFNSPFHF
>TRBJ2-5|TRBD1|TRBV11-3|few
TGTGCCAGCAGCTTGGGACAGGGGGGGCAAGAGACCCAGTACTTC
CASSLGQGGQETQYF
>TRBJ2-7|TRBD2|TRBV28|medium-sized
TGTGCCAGCGGACTAGCGGGCCTCTCCTACGAGCAGTACTTC
CASGLAGLSYEQYF
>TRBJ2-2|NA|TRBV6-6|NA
TGTGCCTGCAGATTGGGACTTCACACCGGGGGGCTGTTTTTT
CACRLGLHTGGLFF
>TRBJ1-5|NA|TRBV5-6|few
TGTGCCAGCAGCTCGTTTGGGCAGGGTCGCAATCAGCCCCAGCATTTT
CASSSFGQGRNQPQHF